This T cell receptor (beta chain) was found in a study of Ad26.COV2.S vaccination and SARS-CoV-2 variants. Study outcomes and limitations: With respect to non-spike TCR breadth, vaccine and placebo recipients were similar.

On this clone: The antigen remains undetermined.

The CDR3 extends over 16 amino acids. Trimming removed 1 base from V and 9 bases from J, with 22 bases in between. Per the germline V gene, CDR1 is SGHAT and CDR2 is FQNNGV. Profiling relied on immunoSEQ multiplex PCR, and the TCRdb table lists in-frame clones only, not all of them. The sample consists of over 400,000 clones, about 90% of them appearing once. Documented treatment: roughly 18 received Ad26.COV2.S at low or high dose, single or two shots; 5 received placebo; per-sample allocation not given. Sampling happened 63 days after the first vaccine or placebo injection. The specimen was peripheral blood, collected in a trial of Ad26.COV2.S vaccine versus placebo. The V gene is TRBV11-2, the J gene TRBJ2-7; D might be TRBD2 (6 bases). The receptor's source is a person between 18 and 60 years old who received the Ad26.COV2.S COVID-19 vaccine or a placebo. The CDR3 sequence is CASSLGGMRAEGTQYF. CDR3 nucleotide sequence: TGTGCCAGCAGCTTAGGGGGGATGAGGGCGGAGGGCACGCAGTACTTC. The entire variable domain, with the rest obtained from reference TRBV11-2 and TRBJ2-7, is as follows: EAGVAQSPRYKIIEKRQSVAFWCNPISGHATLYWYQQILGQGPKLLIQFQNNGVVDDSQLPKDRFSAERLKGVDSTLKIQPAKLEDSAVYLCASSLGGMRAEGTQYFGPGTRLTVT.